The 23 T cell receptor beta chains below all came from one sample that was sequenced in a study of human T cells and chemical hapten exposure. TCRdb passed the RACE reads through MiXCR, listing each CDR3 protein once. The sample has more than 65,000 distinct CDR3 sequences, roughly 7.1% seen once. The time point: patch test 1, 2 weeks after DPC sensitization. Documented treatment: therapeutic diphenylcyclopropenone sensitization with weekly scalp DPC. The sequences come from whole blood, collected in connection with sensitization to the hapten diphenylcyclopropenone (DPC). The receptors originated from a woman aged 30 to 39 with alopecia areata. Some clones in this sample may be carry-over from other donors' samples.

V is TRBV7-8 and J is TRBJ2-5, with TRBD1 as a possible D gene (7 bases). Trimming took 7 bases from V and 5 from J, leaving 17 bases between them. Germline V CDR1 and CDR2: SGHVS, FQNEAQ. The CDR3 spans 14 residues. CDR3 in amino acids: CASTLPQGGETQYF. The CDR3, as DNA: TGTGCCAGCACCCTACCCCAGGGGGGTGAGACCCAGTACTTC.

The genes are TRBV5-6 and TRBJ2-7, with D possibly TRBD2 on 5 matching bases. CDR3 length equals 14 residues. In germline, CDR1 is SGHDT, CDR2 YYEEEE. V was pared by 2 bases and J by 6 bases, with 15 bases between. The DNA for the CDR3 is TGTGCCAGCAGCTTATCGGGGTTCATGGTCGAGCAGTACTTC. Amino acid sequence: CASSLSGFMVEQYF.

The sample holds a few counts of this clonotype. The chain links TRBV6-1 to TRBJ2-5; D gene uncertain. Germline V gene lookup returns CDR1 MNHNS and CDR2 SASEGT. Trimming pared 2 bases from V and 1 base from J, leaving 11 bases between. The CDR3 is made up of 15 amino acids. This chain's CDR3 is CASSETRNRQETQYF. The CDR3 DNA reads as TGTGCCAGCAGTGAAACACGGAACCGCCAAGAGACCCAGTACTTC.

Remarks on this clonotype: A much larger clone lies a single base off, so this may be a read error. J is TRBJ1-1 and V is TRBV27, with D uncertain. CDR1 is MNHEY and CDR2 is SMNVEV in the germline V gene (reference sequence). CDR3 length equals 14 residues. The V end was cut by 4 bases, the J end by 7 bases, with 16 bases between. The DNA of the CDR3 is TGTGCCAGCAGTTCCCTCAGTAGTTATAATGAAGCTTTCTTT. It yields the protein CASSSLSSYNEAFF.

This clonotype was detected only a few times. The chain couples TRBV5-1 to TRBJ1-6; a possible D gene is TRBD1 (6 bases). Germline lookup yields CDR1 SGHRS and CDR2 YFSETQ. V was clipped by 1 base and J by 0 bases, with 11 bases between them. This CDR3 has 17 amino acids. The CDR3 is CASSLSQGSSYNSPLHF. The CDR3, as DNA: TGCGCCAGCAGCTTGTCCCAGGGGAGCTCCTATAATTCACCCCTCCACTTT. Using reference TRBV5-1 and TRBJ1-6 for the parts outside the CDR3, the full variable domain is KAGVTQTPRYLIKTRGQQVTLSCSPISGHRSVSWYQQTPGQGLQFLFEYFSETQRNKGNFPGRFSGRQFSNSRSEMNVSTLELGDSALYLCASSLSQGSSYNSPLHFGNGTRLTVT.

The table lists this clonotype with many counts. The chain recombines TRBV9 with TRBJ2-5; TRBD2 matches at 14 bases. This CDR3 comprises 16 residues. CDR1 is SGDLS and CDR2 is YYNGEE in the germline V gene. The ends lost 3 bases at V and 1 base at J; junction bases unmatched: 2. The CDR3 DNA is TGTGCCAGCAGCGCGGGACTAGCGGGGGCCCAAGAGACCCAGTACTTC. This sequence encodes CASSAGLAGAQETQYF.

This clonotype occurred many times. The rearrangement links TRBV7-9 to TRBJ1-4, with 7 positions matching TRBD1. Germline CDR1 and CDR2: SEHNR and FQNEAQ (reference sequence). The CDR3 length is 15 residues. J lost 4 bases, V lost 1 base, and 3 bases had no gene match. CDR3 nucleotide sequence: TGTGCCAGCAGCTTAGGCGGGACAGTTAATGAAAAACTGTTTTTT. Translating it yields CASSLGGTVNEKLFF.

This clonotype showed up just a few times. The chain employs TRBV30 and TRBJ2-2; 11 bases match TRBD1. V trimming: 1 base; J trimming: 5 bases; junction bases outside the gene matches: 3. Germline lookup yields CDR1 GTSNPN and CDR2 SVGIG (reference sequence). The CDR3 is made up of 15 amino acids. CDR3 DNA: TGTGCCTGGAGTGGGGGACAGGGGGGAACCGGGGAGCTGTTTTTT. The encoded protein is CAWSGGQGGTGELFF.

Comments on this clonotype: The conserved phenylalanine or tryptophan is not found at the CDR3 terminus, so this likely reflects a read error. This chain joins TRBV2 and TRBJ1-3; maybe TRBD1 (5 bases). Germline lookup yields CDR1 SNHLY and CDR2 FYNNEI. V was pared by 2 bases and J by 4 bases, with 18 bases between. CDR3 length equals 17 residues. The chain's CDR3 is CASSEWWGRSEGNTIYS. The CDR3 nucleotides read TGTGCCAGCAGTGAATGGTGGGGCAGATCGGAGGGAAACACCATATATTCT.

The sample holds many counts of this clonotype. The chain joins TRBV20-1 to TRBJ2-1, with 9 bases fitting TRBD2. The germline V gene encodes CDR1 DFQATT and CDR2 SNEGSKA (reference sequence). With 2 bases clipped from V and 1 base from J, the junction kept 6 bases outside the gene matches. The CDR3 runs 16 residues. This CDR3 is CSARYLAGMSYNEQFF. CDR3 coding DNA: TGCAGTGCTAGATACCTAGCGGGAATGTCCTACAATGAGCAGTTCTTC.

The V and J genes are TRBV19 and TRBJ1-1, with 7 bases matching TRBD1. This CDR3 contains 14 residues. V was pared by 7 bases and J by 4 bases, with 9 bases of the junction left unmatched. Germline values: CDR1 LNHDA, CDR2 SQIVND (reference sequence). For the CDR3, the DNA is TGTGCCAGTATTAGGACAGGAGCTACCACTGAAGCTTTCTTT. Its translation is CASIRTGATTEAFF.

This clonotype was seen many times. The V call is TRBV6-5, the J call TRBJ1-1; D unclear. The CDR3 covers 17 residues. Trimming stripped 0 bases from V and 0 bases from J, with 14 bases between. The germline V gene has CDR1 MNHEY and CDR2 SVGAGI. Written as DNA, the CDR3 is TGTGCCAGCAGTTACTCGATCCCCCGGACGGTGAACACTGAAGCTTTCTTT. Translation: CASSYSIPRTVNTEAFF.

This clonotype was seen at least ten times. The CDR3 protein is CASGLVRSGALFPYSNQPQHF. In DNA form, the CDR3 reads TGTGCTAGTGGTTTGGTACGGAGTGGGGCCCTCTTTCCATATAGCAATCAGCCCCAGCATTTT. The V call is TRBV12-5, the J call TRBJ1-5; D is perhaps TRBD1 (5 bases). The V and J ends lost 0 bases and 0 bases respectively, with 24 bases between them. Germline CDR1 and CDR2: LGHNT and FRNRAP. CDR3 length equals 21 residues.

This clonotype was seen repeatedly, ten times or more. This chain connects TRBV5-1 to TRBJ2-2; no clear D. The ends were cut back, 1 base at V and 0 bases at J, with 10 bases in the middle. Germline assignment: CDR1 SGHRS and CDR2 YFSETQ. This CDR3 has 16 residues. The CDR3 spells CASSLMGPANTGELFF. In nucleotides, the CDR3 is TGCGCCAGCAGCTTGATGGGTCCCGCGAACACCGGGGAGCTGTTTTTT.

This clonotype came up a few times. The chain employs TRBV20-1 and TRBJ2-3; 8 bases align to TRBD1. The V gene end was trimmed by 3 bases and the J gene end by 2 bases; junction bases not matched to a gene: 4. Per germline, CDR1 DFQATT and CDR2 SNEGSKA (reference sequence). The CDR3 is 14 residues long. The CDR3 DNA reads TGCAGTGCTAGGCGGACAGGGAACACAGATACGCAGTATTTT. Translated: CSARRTGNTDTQYF.

A few counts support this clonotype. The V and J genes are TRBV20-1 and TRBJ2-5; 9 bases fit TRBD2. V trimming: 2 bases; J trimming: 1 base; junction bases outside the gene matches: 2. The CDR3 sequence is 14 residues long. The V gene's germline CDR1 is DFQATT and CDR2 SNEGSKA (reference sequence). The CDR3 region is CSARKRGAQETQYF. For the CDR3, the DNA is TGCAGTGCTAGAAAGCGGGGGGCCCAAGAGACCCAGTACTTC.

The gene calls are TRBV4-2 and TRBJ2-3; 14 bases line up with TRBD2. Germline CDR1 is LGHNA and CDR2 is YNFKEQ. The length of the CDR3 is 18 residues. V shed 4 bases and J 1 base; nucleotides not matched to a gene: 7. CDR3 residues: CASSPCGTSGGCTDTQYF. CDR3 nucleotide sequence: TGTGCCAGCAGCCCCTGCGGGACTAGCGGGGGATGCACAGATACGCAGTATTTT.

The rearrangement joins TRBV6-5 to TRBJ1-1; D possibly corresponds to TRBD1 (6 bases). The CDR3 runs 14 residues. Germline V gene sequence: CDR1 MNHEY, CDR2 SVGAGI. The germline V and J ends were trimmed by 6 bases and 1 base, with 12 bases remaining between them. The chain's CDR3 is CASRRPTGNTEAFF. Here the CDR3 DNA reads TGTGCCAGCAGACGTCCGACAGGGAACACTGAAGCTTTCTTT.

This clonotype was observed at least ten times. The chain uses TRBV20-1 and TRBJ2-4; no firm D call. In germline, CDR1 is DFQATT, CDR2 SNEGSKA (reference sequence). V was pared by 3 bases and J by 1 base, with 13 bases between. The CDR3 loop spans 15 amino acids. CDR3 nucleotides: TGCAGTGCTAGGACACCGCTCCAGGCCAAAAACATTCAGTACTTC. This sequence encodes CSARTPLQAKNIQYF.

This clonotype appeared a few times. The V gene is TRBV30, the J gene TRBJ1-1; D gene unclear. V was clipped by 0 bases and J by 3 bases, with 8 bases between them. The CDR3 length is 13 residues. The germline CDR1 and CDR2 sequences are GTSNPN and SVGIG (reference sequence). The CDR3 reads CAWSVKSDTEAFF. In DNA, the CDR3 is TGTGCCTGGAGTGTAAAGTCGGACACTGAAGCTTTCTTT.

This clonotype was counted a few times. J is TRBJ2-1 and V is TRBV5-1; TRBD1 agrees at 7 bases. Germline V gives CDR1 SGHRS, CDR2 YFSETQ. V lost 0 bases, J lost 3 bases, and 6 bases stayed unmatched. This CDR3 has 16 residues. CDR3 nucleotides: TGCGCCAGCAGCTTGGACGGACAGGTGAACTACAATGAGCAGTTCTTC. It yields the protein CASSLDGQVNYNEQFF.

This clonotype was detected ten times or more. The V gene is TRBV12-3 or TRBV12-4, the J gene TRBJ1-5; 7 nucleotides agree with TRBD1. The CDR3 runs to 14 residues. The J segment lost 5 bases and the V segment lost 7 bases, leaving 8 bases of the junction unmatched. CDR3 protein: CASTLDRVDQPQHF. Written as DNA, the CDR3 is TGTGCCAGCACCCTCGACAGGGTGGATCAGCCCCAGCATTTT.

Ten or more counts support this clonotype. V gene TRBV29-1 combines with J gene TRBJ1-1; D ambiguous. The CDR3 spans 13 residues. Germline V CDR1 and CDR2: SQVTM, ANQGSEA. V lost 7 bases, J lost 2 bases, and 14 bases lay in between. CDR3 bases: TGCAGCGCAGATCAGACCCCAAACACTGAAGCTTTCTTT. Protein sequence: CSADQTPNTEAFF.